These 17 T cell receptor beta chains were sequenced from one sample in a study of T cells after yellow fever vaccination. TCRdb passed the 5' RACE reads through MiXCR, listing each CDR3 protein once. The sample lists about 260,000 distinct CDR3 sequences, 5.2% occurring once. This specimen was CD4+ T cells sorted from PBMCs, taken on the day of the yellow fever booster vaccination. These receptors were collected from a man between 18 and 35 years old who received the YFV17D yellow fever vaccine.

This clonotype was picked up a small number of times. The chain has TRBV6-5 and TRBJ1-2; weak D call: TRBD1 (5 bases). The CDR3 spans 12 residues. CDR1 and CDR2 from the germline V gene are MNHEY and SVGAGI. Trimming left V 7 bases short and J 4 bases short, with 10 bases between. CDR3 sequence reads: CASKRDGYGYTF. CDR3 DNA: TGTGCCAGCAAGAGGGACGGCTATGGCTACACCTTC.

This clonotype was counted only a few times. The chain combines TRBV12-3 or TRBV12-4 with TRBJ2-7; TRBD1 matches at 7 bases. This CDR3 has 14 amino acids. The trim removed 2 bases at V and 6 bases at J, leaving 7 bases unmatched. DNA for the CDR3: TGTGCCAGCAGTTTAAGGCAGGGGGTAGTCGAGCAGTACTTC. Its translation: CASSLRQGVVEQYF.

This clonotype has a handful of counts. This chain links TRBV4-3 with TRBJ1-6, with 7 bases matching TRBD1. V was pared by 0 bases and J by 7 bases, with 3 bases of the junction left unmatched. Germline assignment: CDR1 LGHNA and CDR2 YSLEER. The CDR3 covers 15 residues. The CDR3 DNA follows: TGCGCCAGCAGCCAAGACGCAGGGGGAAATTCACCCCTCCACTTT. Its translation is CASSQDAGGNSPLHF.

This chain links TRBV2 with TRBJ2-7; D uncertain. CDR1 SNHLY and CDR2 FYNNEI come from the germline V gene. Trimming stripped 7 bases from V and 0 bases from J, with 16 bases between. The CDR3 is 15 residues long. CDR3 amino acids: CASIPDTLISYEQYF. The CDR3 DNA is TGTGCCAGCATACCAGACACCCTCATCTCCTACGAGCAGTACTTC.

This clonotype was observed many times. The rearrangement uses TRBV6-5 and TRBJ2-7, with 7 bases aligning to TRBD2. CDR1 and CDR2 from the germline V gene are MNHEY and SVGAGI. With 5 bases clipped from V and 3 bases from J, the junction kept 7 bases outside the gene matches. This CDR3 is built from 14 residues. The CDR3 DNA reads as TGTGCCAGCAGTCGGCCGGGACTAAGCTACGAGCAGTACTTC. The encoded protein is CASSRPGLSYEQYF.

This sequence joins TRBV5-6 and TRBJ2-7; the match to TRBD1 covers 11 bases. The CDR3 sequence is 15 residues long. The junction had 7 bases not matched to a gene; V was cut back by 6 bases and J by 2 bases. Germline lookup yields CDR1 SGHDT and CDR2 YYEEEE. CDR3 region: CASTVGGQGAYEQYF. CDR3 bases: TGTGCCAGCACTGTTGGGGGACAGGGGGCCTACGAGCAGTACTTC. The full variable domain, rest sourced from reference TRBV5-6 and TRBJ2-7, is DAGVTQSPTHLIKTRGQQVTLRCSPKSGHDTVSWYQQALGQGPQFIFQYYEEEERQRGNFPDRFSGHQFPNYSSELNVNALLLGDSALYLCASTVGGQGAYEQYFGPGTRLTVT.

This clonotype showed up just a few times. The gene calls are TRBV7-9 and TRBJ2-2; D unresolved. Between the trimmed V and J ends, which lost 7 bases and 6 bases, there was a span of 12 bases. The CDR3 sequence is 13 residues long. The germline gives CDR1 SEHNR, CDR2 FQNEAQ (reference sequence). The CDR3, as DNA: TGTGCCAGCACCTCACTAACGGCCGGGGAGCTGTTTTTT. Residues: CASTSLTAGELFF.

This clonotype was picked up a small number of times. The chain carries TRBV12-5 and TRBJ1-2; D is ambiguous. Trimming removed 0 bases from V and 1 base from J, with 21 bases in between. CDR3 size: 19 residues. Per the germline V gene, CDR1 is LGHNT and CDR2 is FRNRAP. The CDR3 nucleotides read TGTGCTAGTGGTTTGGTAGGAGGCAGACTGAGGCTAAGTAACTATGGCTACACCTTC. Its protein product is CASGLVGGRLRLSNYGYTF.

The CDR3 nucleotides are TGTGCCAGCAGTTACGGCACAGGGGTGGCAAGTCAGCCCCAGCATTTT. Translated, it gives CASSYGTGVASQPQHF. V and J are TRBV7-2 and TRBJ1-5, with 7 bases matching TRBD1. Germline CDR1 reads SGHTA; CDR2 reads FQGNSA. This CDR3 spans 16 amino acids. V lost 6 bases, J lost 6 bases, and 14 bases stayed unmatched.

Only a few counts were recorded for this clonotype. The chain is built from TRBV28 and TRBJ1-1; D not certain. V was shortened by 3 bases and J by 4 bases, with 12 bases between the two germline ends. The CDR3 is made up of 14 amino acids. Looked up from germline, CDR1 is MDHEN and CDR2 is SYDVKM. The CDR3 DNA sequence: TGTGCCAGCAGTTTGTGGGAGGCGAGCACTGAAGCTTTCTTT. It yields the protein CASSLWEASTEAFF.

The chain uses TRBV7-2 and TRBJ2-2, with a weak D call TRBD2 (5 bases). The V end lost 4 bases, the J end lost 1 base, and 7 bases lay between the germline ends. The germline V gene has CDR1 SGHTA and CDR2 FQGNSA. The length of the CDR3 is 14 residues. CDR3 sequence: CASSSGMNTGELFF. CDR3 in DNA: TGTGCCAGCAGCTCGGGGATGAACACCGGGGAGCTGTTTTTT. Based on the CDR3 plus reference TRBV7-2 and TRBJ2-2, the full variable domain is GAGVSQSPSNKVTEKGKDVELRCDPISGHTALYWYRQSLGQGLEFLIYFQGNSAPDKSGLPSDRFSAERTGGSVSTLTIQRTQQEDSAVYLCASSSGMNTGELFFGEGSRLTVL.

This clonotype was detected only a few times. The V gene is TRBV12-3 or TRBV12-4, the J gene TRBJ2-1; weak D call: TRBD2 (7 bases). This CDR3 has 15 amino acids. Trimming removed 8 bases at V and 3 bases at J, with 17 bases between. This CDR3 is CASGTGGSYYNEQFF. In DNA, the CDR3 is TGTGCCAGCGGGACGGGGGGCTCCTACTACAATGAGCAGTTCTTC.

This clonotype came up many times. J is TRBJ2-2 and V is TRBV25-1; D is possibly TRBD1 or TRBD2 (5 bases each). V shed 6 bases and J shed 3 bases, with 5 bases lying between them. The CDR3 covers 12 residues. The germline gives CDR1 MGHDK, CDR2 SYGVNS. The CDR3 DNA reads TGTGCCAGCAGGGGGGACACCGGGGAGCTGTTTTTT. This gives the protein CASRGDTGELFF.

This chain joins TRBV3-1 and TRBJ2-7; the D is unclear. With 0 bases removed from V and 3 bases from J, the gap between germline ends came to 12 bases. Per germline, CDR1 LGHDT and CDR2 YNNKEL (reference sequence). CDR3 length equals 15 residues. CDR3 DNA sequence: TGTGCCAGCAGCCAAGATTACCTCAGGAACTACGAGCAGTACTTC. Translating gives CASSQDYLRNYEQYF.

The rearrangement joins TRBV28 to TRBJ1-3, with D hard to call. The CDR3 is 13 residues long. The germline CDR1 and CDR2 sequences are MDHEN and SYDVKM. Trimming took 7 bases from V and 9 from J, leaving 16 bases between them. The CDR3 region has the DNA TGTGCCAGCACCCCCCGGGGTAGAACCACCATATATTTT. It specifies CASTPRGRTTIYF.

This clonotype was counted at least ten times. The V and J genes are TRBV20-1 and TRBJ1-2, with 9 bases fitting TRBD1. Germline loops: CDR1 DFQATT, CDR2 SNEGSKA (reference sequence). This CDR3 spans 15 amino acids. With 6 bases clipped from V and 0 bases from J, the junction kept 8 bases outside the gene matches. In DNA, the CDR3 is TGCAGTGCAGCGGGGGACAGGGAAGCTAACTATGGCTACACCTTC. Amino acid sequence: CSAAGDREANYGYTF.

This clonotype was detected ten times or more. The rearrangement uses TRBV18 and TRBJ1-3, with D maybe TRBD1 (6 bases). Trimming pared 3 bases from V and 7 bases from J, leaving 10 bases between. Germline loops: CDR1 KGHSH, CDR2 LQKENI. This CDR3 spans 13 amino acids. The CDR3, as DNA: TGTGCCAGCTCACCCCGGACAGACAACACCATATATTTT. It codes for CASSPRTDNTIYF.